This TCR beta chain came from a study of T cell repertoires in cytomegalovirus infection. About the research overall: Recently identified HLA-C-restricted CMV epitopes and well-studied HLA-B-restricted CMV epitopes were used by the study. Shared public TCR beta signatures pointed to both CMV infection and a matching HLA type.

One entry per CDR3 protein, called by TCRdb with MiXCR from the reads. The sample contains hundreds of thousands of distinct CDR3 sequences, approximately 31% of which appear only once. Study-wide results and limits: Across the ex vivo response, the dominant clonotypes were HLA-C-restricted CMV-specific TCR beta clonotypes.

The V end was cut by 1 base, the J end by 8 bases, with 18 bases between. The germline gives CDR1 SGHVS, CDR2 FQNEAQ. The CDR3 is made up of 16 amino acids. Many counts were recorded for this clonotype. Its target is not known. This chain joins TRBV7-8 and TRBJ2-1; unclear D gene. This clonotype was sampled from a human donor in good health (CMV status not recorded). Some clones in this sample may be carry-over from other donors' samples. Sequenced material: cultured CD8+ T cells from PBMCs, taken from culture after CMV antigen stimulation. The CDR3 is CASSLEQSKVSYEQFF. CDR3 in DNA: TGTGCCAGCAGCTTAGAACAATCCAAGGTGTCTTATGAGCAGTTCTTC.